These 32 T cell receptor beta chains share one sample of origin, sequenced in a study of T cell responses to AZD1222 COVID-19 vaccine. Using immunoSEQ multiplex PCR, the repertoire was profiled, and TCRdb retains in-frame clones only, with some absent. The profile shows 72,000 or so clones, about nine tenths of them singletons. The sample was peripheral blood, taken on day 0 of AZD1222 vaccination. The receptor set was obtained from an adult in good health.

The chain recombines TRBV12-5 with TRBJ1-2; the D is unclear. The CDR3 consists of 13 residues. Germline CDR1 reads LGHNT; CDR2 reads FRNRAP. The V gene lost 4 bases and the J gene lost 5 bases, with 11 bases spanning the gap. The CDR3 sequence: CASGSTTLYGYTF. Written as DNA, the CDR3 is TGTGCTAGTGGTTCCACTACCCTTTATGGCTACACCTTC.

This clone was counted a single time. The J gene is TRBJ2-7, the V gene TRBV14; the D is unclear. Germline V gene lookup returns CDR1 SGHDN and CDR2 FVKESK. V lost 2 bases and J lost 3, with 8 bases in between. The CDR3 spans 13 residues. CDR3 residues: CASSQLGFYEQYF. Written as DNA, the CDR3 is TGTGCCAGCAGCCAACTAGGGTTCTACGAGCAGTACTTC.

This chain links TRBV19 with TRBJ1-1; 7 bases are a match to TRBD1. The length of the CDR3 is 14 residues. CDR1 and CDR2 from the germline V gene are LNHDA and SQIVND (reference sequence). Trimming at V came to 9 bases and at J to 0 bases, leaving 7 bases not matched to a gene. This chain's CDR3 is CASAQGPMNTEAFF. The CDR3 DNA reads as TGTGCCAGCGCACAGGGGCCTATGAACACTGAAGCTTTCTTT.

This sequence joins TRBV7-9 and TRBJ1-6; D not resolved. Per germline, CDR1 SEHNR and CDR2 FQNEAQ (reference sequence). Between the trimmed V and J ends, which lost 3 bases and 0 bases, there was a span of 9 bases. The length of the CDR3 is 16 residues. As DNA, the CDR3 is TGTGCCAGCAGCTTGGGAGGTGCCTCCTATAATTCACCCCTCCACTTT. Protein: CASSLGGASYNSPLHF.

This clone was counted a single time. The chain carries TRBV11-1 and TRBJ2-3; possibly TRBD2 for D (7 bases). Trimming removed 4 bases at V and 1 base at J, with 12 bases between. Germline lookup yields CDR1 SGHAT and CDR2 FQDESV (reference sequence). The CDR3 is 15 residues long. The CDR3 here is CASSWGGGRTDTQYF. For the CDR3, the DNA is TGTGCCAGCAGCTGGGGCGGGGGCCGCACAGATACGCAGTATTTT.

The gene calls are TRBV9 and TRBJ2-2, with D perhaps TRBD1 (5 bases). The germline gives CDR1 SGDLS, CDR2 YYNGEE. The CDR3 runs 15 residues. V was cut by 3 bases and J by 6 bases, with 15 bases left in between. The CDR3 DNA reads as TGTGCCAGCAGCGGAGTTCAGGGTAATCCCGGGGAGCTGTTTTTT. Translation: CASSGVQGNPGELFF. The complete variable domain, with remaining parts taken from reference TRBV9 and TRBJ2-2, reads DSGVTQTPKHLITATGQRVTLRCSPRSGDLSVYWYQQSLDQGLQFLIQYYNGEERAKGNILERFSAQQFPDLHSELNLSSLELGDSALYFCASSGVQGNPGELFFGEGSRLTVL.

The CDR3 is CASSQIRGQPQHF. DNA of the CDR3: TGCGCCAGCAGCCAGATCCGGGGGCAGCCCCAGCATTTT. This chain joins TRBV4-3 and TRBJ1-5, with D possibly TRBD1 on 5 matching bases. Trimming took off 3 bases at V and 7 bases at J, with 10 bases between the two ends. This CDR3 has 13 residues. The germline gives CDR1 LGHNA, CDR2 YSLEER.

This clone was seen a single time. At one end the junction does not follow the germline gene, possibly because of a read error. V and J are TRBV7-3 and TRBJ1-1, with D uncertain. There are 14 residues in the CDR3. The germline gives CDR1 SGHTA, CDR2 FQGTGA. The CDR3 DNA reads as TGTGCCAGCAGCCTAACCCAGTTCAGGACTGAAGCTTTCTTT. Translated, it gives CASSLTQFRTEAFF.

The chain joins TRBV6-6 to TRBJ1-5; D might be TRBD1 (6 bases). The CDR3 has 13 amino acids. CDR1 is MNHNY and CDR2 is SVGAGI in the germline V gene (reference sequence). The V end was cut by 6 bases, the J end by 6 bases, with 12 bases between. The CDR3 loop is CASRQGGGQPQHF. The CDR3 nucleotides read TGTGCCAGCAGACAGGGAGGTGGTCAGCCCCAGCATTTT.

This chain links TRBV7-8 with TRBJ1-6, with 8 bases aligning to TRBD1. The CDR3 loop spans 15 amino acids. Germline CDR1 SGHVS, CDR2 FQNEAQ. V shed 5 bases and J 9 bases; nucleotides not matched to a gene: 9. The CDR3 is CASSPRTGFGSPLHF. The CDR3 DNA reads TGTGCCAGCAGCCCCAGGACAGGGTTCGGTTCACCCCTCCACTTT.

The J gene is TRBJ1-4, the V gene TRBV21-1. TRBV21-1 is recorded as a pseudogene. The CDR3 sequence is 17 residues long. The CDR3 here is CASSKFRGWGTNEKLFF. CDR3 in DNA: TGTGCCAGCAGCAAATTCCGGGGTTGGGGGACTAATGAAAAACTGTTTTTT.

The chain carries TRBV9 and TRBJ2-5; tentatively, D is TRBD1 or TRBD2 (5 bases each). Trimming took off 1 base at V and 1 base at J, with 11 bases between the two ends. The length of the CDR3 is 15 residues. The germline CDR1 and CDR2 sequences are SGDLS and YYNGEE. The CDR3 DNA is TGTGCCAGCAGCGTACGGGGCCGGTTCCAAGAGACCCAGTACTTC. Encoded protein: CASSVRGRFQETQYF. Full variable domain (missing parts from reference TRBV9 and TRBJ2-5): DSGVTQTPKHLITATGQRVTLRCSPRSGDLSVYWYQQSLDQGLQFLIQYYNGEERAKGNILERFSAQQFPDLHSELNLSSLELGDSALYFCASSVRGRFQETQYFGPGTRLLVL.

The rearrangement uses TRBV6-5 and TRBJ2-5; tentatively, D is TRBD1 (6 bases). Germline CDR1 is MNHEY and CDR2 is SVGAGI. The ends were cut back, 6 bases at V and 4 bases at J, with 15 bases in the middle. The CDR3 runs to 14 residues. CDR3 sequence reads: CASRRRSRGETQYF. CDR3 nucleotides: TGTGCCAGCAGGCGCAGATCCAGGGGAGAGACCCAGTACTTC.

The chain joins TRBV24-1 to TRBJ2-2; 9 positions agree with TRBD2. This CDR3 spans 16 amino acids. Germline values: CDR1 KGHDR, CDR2 SFDVKD. Trimming removed 5 bases from V and 4 bases from J; junction bases left unmatched: 7. DNA of the CDR3: TGTGCCACCAGTGGTCGGGCTAGCGGGACCACCGGGGAGCTGTTTTTT. Protein sequence: CATSGRASGTTGELFF.

The chain employs TRBV7-9 and TRBJ2-7; 11 bases line up with TRBD1. Trimming removed 7 bases from V and 2 bases from J; junction bases left unmatched: 7. The length of the CDR3 is 15 residues. CDR1 and CDR2 from the germline V gene are SEHNR and FQNEAQ (reference sequence). DNA for the CDR3: TGTGCCAGCATCCCGCTGGGACAGGGGGCCTACGAGCAGTACTTC. This codes for CASIPLGQGAYEQYF.

CDR3 amino acids: CASSLVSQTNQPQHF. CDR3 nucleotide sequence: TGTGCCAGCAGCTTGGTGAGTCAGACAAATCAGCCCCAGCATTTT. The J gene is TRBJ1-5, the V gene TRBV7-8; D gene unclear. Trimming took 3 bases from V and 4 from J, leaving 13 bases between them. Germline lookup yields CDR1 SGHVS and CDR2 FQNEAQ. The length of the CDR3 is 15 residues. Supplemented by reference TRBV7-8 and TRBJ1-5, the full variable domain reads GAGVSQSPRYKVAKRGQDVALRCDPISGHVSLFWYQQALGQGPEFLTYFQNEAQLDKSGLPSDRFFAERPEGSVSTLKIQRTQQEDSAVYLCASSLVSQTNQPQHFGDGTRLSIL.

This chain links TRBV5-3 with TRBJ1-3; the D is unclear. TRBV5-3 is recorded as an ORF, its role being uncertain. This CDR3 spans 14 amino acids. V lost 3 bases and J 0 bases, leaving 7 bases between the germline ends. The CDR3 protein is CARSWTVSGNTIYF. As DNA, the CDR3 is TGTGCCAGAAGCTGGACGGTCTCTGGAAACACCATATATTTT.

The J gene is TRBJ2-3, the V gene TRBV7-2; the D gene is possibly TRBD2 (6 bases). The germline V gene has CDR1 SGHTA and CDR2 FQGNSA. The CDR3 contains 16 residues. Between the trimmed V and J ends, which lost 5 bases and 0 bases, there was a span of 15 bases. CDR3 loop: CASSQRLATSTDTQYF. DNA of the CDR3: TGTGCCAGCAGCCAGCGGCTAGCGACTAGCACAGATACGCAGTATTTT.

This chain connects TRBV6-5 to TRBJ2-3; possible D gene TRBD2, 6 bases. This CDR3 spans 13 amino acids. The germline V gene has CDR1 MNHEY and CDR2 SVGAGI. V was clipped by 7 bases and J by 14 bases, with 22 bases between them. The CDR3 nucleotides read TGTGCCAGCACCAAATCGTGGAGACTAGAACCGTATTTT. Translating gives CASTKSWRLEPYF.

The chain links TRBV6-4 to TRBJ1-5; D gene unclear. Germline V lookup: CDR1 MRHNA, CDR2 SNTAGT. Trimming removed 7 bases from V and 8 bases from J, with 6 bases in between. CDR3 size: 10 residues. CDR3 sequence: CASTSEPQHF. The CDR3, as DNA: TGTGCCAGCACCTCTGAGCCCCAGCATTTT.

The chain combines TRBV11-3 with TRBJ2-3; 8 bases align to TRBD2. The CDR3 runs 15 residues. CDR1 and CDR2 from the germline V gene are SGHNT and YENEEA. The V and J ends lost 6 bases and 2 bases, in that order; junction bases with no gene match: 7. The CDR3: CASSQTSGVTDTQYF. As DNA, the CDR3 is TGTGCCAGCAGTCAAACTAGCGGCGTCACAGATACGCAGTATTTT.

As concerns this clone: The germline gene is not matched at one end of the junction; a read error may be the cause. The gene calls are TRBV5-1 and TRBJ2-1; 10 bases agree with TRBD2. Per germline, CDR1 SGHRS and CDR2 YFSETQ. The CDR3 consists of 17 residues. Written as DNA, the CDR3 is TGCGCCAGCTGCTTGGAAAGCGGGGGGGCCGGTGACAATGAGCAGTTCTTC. It translates to CASCLESGGAGDNEQFF. The whole variable domain, remainder taken from reference TRBV5-1 and TRBJ2-1, is KAGVTQTPRYLIKTRGQQVTLSCSPISGHRSVSWYQQTPGQGLQFLFEYFSETQRNKGNFPGRFSGRQFSNSRSEMNVSTLELGDSALYLCASCLESGGAGDNEQFFGPGTRLTVL.

The chain links TRBV7-8 to TRBJ1-5, with a weak D call TRBD1 (5 bases). The CDR3 sequence is 14 residues long. Germline loops: CDR1 SGHVS, CDR2 FQNEAQ. With 5 bases removed from V and 6 bases from J, the gap between germline ends came to 14 bases. In DNA, the CDR3 is TGTGCCAGCAGCCGGGGACTCGGGAGTCAGCCCCAGCATTTT. Translating gives CASSRGLGSQPQHF.

This chain joins TRBV2 and TRBJ2-2, with 12 bases lining up with TRBD2. Germline CDR1 SNHLY, CDR2 FYNNEI. Unmatched junction bases numbered 13, after V lost 6 bases and J lost 2 bases. The CDR3 runs 19 residues. The CDR3 here is CASSPQGLAGTANTGELFF. CDR3 DNA: TGTGCCAGCAGCCCCCAGGGACTAGCGGGCACGGCCAACACCGGGGAGCTGTTTTTT.

The chain uses TRBV6-5 and TRBJ2-7; 7 bases are a match to TRBD1. This CDR3 has 13 residues. Germline assignment: CDR1 MNHEY and CDR2 SVGAGI. V gave up 5 bases and J gave up 2 bases; unmatched junction bases: 3. DNA of the CDR3: TGTGCCAGCAGTACGGGACAGACCTACGAGCAGTACTTC. Translation: CASSTGQTYEQYF.

This chain connects TRBV5-4 to TRBJ2-1; D unclear. Trimming cost V 0 bases and J 2 bases, with 9 bases left between them. The CDR3 consists of 15 residues. Germline V gene lookup returns CDR1 SGHNT and CDR2 YYREEE (reference sequence). The CDR3 reads CASSLDGGPYNEQFF. For the CDR3, the DNA is TGTGCCAGCAGCTTGGACGGTGGACCCTACAATGAGCAGTTCTTC.

The chain couples TRBV6-5 to TRBJ1-3; 11 bases are a match to TRBD1. Germline assignment: CDR1 MNHEY and CDR2 SVGAGI. The length of the CDR3 is 14 residues. V shed 7 bases, J shed 4 bases, and the junction held 3 bases outside the gene matches. CDR3 bases: TGTGCCAGCACGGACAGGGGGCTCGGAAACACCATATATTTT. This sequence encodes CASTDRGLGNTIYF.

The chain has TRBV9 and TRBJ2-7; a possible D gene is TRBD2 (5 bases). Germline lookup yields CDR1 SGDLS and CDR2 YYNGEE. V gave up 0 bases and J gave up 7 bases, with 8 bases separating them. The CDR3 length is 12 residues. The CDR3 DNA is TGTGCCAGCAGCGTAGCTTCGGGAGAGCAGTACTTC. Translation gives CASSVASGEQYF.

The CDR3 spells CASSSDGSNYGYTF. The CDR3 DNA follows: TGCGCCAGCAGCTCGGACGGAAGTAACTATGGCTACACCTTC. This chain uses TRBV5-1 with TRBJ1-2; D call uncertain. The CDR3 loop spans 14 amino acids. Germline loops: CDR1 SGHRS, CDR2 YFSETQ. V was trimmed by 3 bases and J by 1 base, leaving 10 bases between them.

V is TRBV29-1 and J is TRBJ2-1; the D gene is possibly TRBD1 (6 bases). Germline CDR1 reads SQVTM; CDR2 reads ANQGSEA. Deletions cut 2 bases from V and 4 bases from J, with 15 bases between. The CDR3 is made up of 15 amino acids. CDR3 nucleotides: TGCAGCGTTGAAAAGGGGGACCGATTTTACAATGAGCAGTTCTTC. The encoded protein is CSVEKGDRFYNEQFF.

The chain carries TRBV7-8 and TRBJ2-2, with 11 bases fitting TRBD2. With V trimmed by 5 bases and J by 7 bases, 6 bases remained unmatched. Germline lookup yields CDR1 SGHVS and CDR2 FQNEAQ. This CDR3 is 15 amino acids long. CDR3 residues: CASSVLAGADGELFF. The CDR3 nucleotides read TGTGCCAGCAGCGTACTAGCGGGAGCCGACGGGGAGCTGTTTTTT. Full variable domain (missing parts from reference TRBV7-8 and TRBJ2-2): GAGVSQSPRYKVAKRGQDVALRCDPISGHVSLFWYQQALGQGPEFLTYFQNEAQLDKSGLPSDRFFAERPEGSVSTLKIQRTQQEDSAVYLCASSVLAGADGELFFGEGSRLTVL.

This clone was counted a single time. The chain uses TRBV2 and TRBJ2-7, with D uncertain. V shed 10 bases and J shed 4 bases, with 11 bases lying between them. The length of the CDR3 is 11 residues. Germline values: CDR1 SNHLY, CDR2 FYNNEI. For the CDR3, the DNA is TGTGCCATCCTGGATTGGTACGAGCAGTACTTC. Its protein product is CAILDWYEQYF. The complete variable domain, with remaining parts taken from reference TRBV2 and TRBJ2-7, reads EPEVTQTPSHQVTQMGQEVILRCVPISNHLYFYWYRQILGQKVEFLVSFYNNEISEKSEIFDDQFSVERPDGSNFTLKIRSTKLEDSAMYFCAILDWYEQYFGPGTRLTVT.